The T cell receptor beta chain described here comes from a study of long-term antiretroviral therapy in people with HIV. In germline, CDR1 is ENHRY, CDR2 SYGVKD. The J segment lost 0 bases and the V segment lost 4 bases, leaving 5 bases of the junction unmatched. CDR3 size: 15 residues. Every one of the donors gave at least one pre-ART PBMC sample and at least two post-ART PBMC samples. The immunoSEQ assay was v3.0, run at survey level. Only in-frame clones appear in the TCRdb table, and some are missing; sequencing was by immunoSEQ multiplex PCR. The table shows 10,000 or so clones, with 70% to 85% occurring only once.

The chain combines TRBV10-3 with TRBJ1-2; 7 positions agree with TRBD1. The TCR was taken from a man in his forties with HIV. The source was unsorted PBMCs, collected 3.1 years before starting antiretroviral therapy. The DNA for the CDR3 is TGTGCCATCAGTGGGACCGGGACAGCTAACTATGGCTACACCTTC. Protein product: CAISGTGTANYGYTF.